These 6 T cell receptor beta chains were all obtained from the same sample, sequenced in a study of blood T cell repertoires in COVID-19. Produced via immunoSEQ multiplex PCR; TCRdb's table is partial and in-frame only. This sample has hundreds of thousands of clones, with roughly 80% found just once. Sequencing used PBMCs or T cells enriched from blood (not recorded which). The receptors shown here come from a man aged 35 to 55 who had been exposed to COVID-19.

The chain links TRBV2 to TRBJ1-6, with D hard to call. This CDR3 region has 11 residues. V was trimmed by 5 bases and J by 7 bases, leaving 3 bases between them. Germline V gives CDR1 SNHLY, CDR2 FYNNEI. The CDR3 nucleotides are TGTGCCAGCAGTCAGAATTCACCCCTCCACTTT. This codes for CASSQNSPLHF.

The table lists this clone with a few counts. This sample includes further DNA sequences coding for the same CDR3. This chain joins TRBV7-8 and TRBJ2-7; 7 nucleotides align to TRBD2. The CDR3 runs 15 residues. Per germline, CDR1 SGHVS and CDR2 FQNEAQ. V dropped 5 bases and J dropped 0; count of bases not matched to a gene: 7. CDR3 sequence: CASSPPRGSSYEQYF. The CDR3 region has the DNA TGTGCCAGCAGCCCTCCTCGCGGGAGCTCCTACGAGCAGTACTTC.

The chain carries TRBV19 and TRBJ1-2, with TRBD1 matching 11 bases. V was pared by 5 bases and J by 5 bases, with 7 bases of the junction left unmatched. Germline values: CDR1 LNHDA, CDR2 SQIVND (reference sequence). CDR3 length equals 15 residues. CDR3 DNA: TGTGCCAGTAGTTCTACATGGGACAGGGGGTATGGCTACACCTTC. It translates to CASSSTWDRGYGYTF.

The V and J genes are TRBV11-3 and TRBJ1-2; 7 bases match TRBD1. CDR1 is SGHNT, CDR2 YENEEA, per germline. J lost 3 bases, V lost 1 base, and 2 bases had no gene match. The CDR3 is 14 residues long. This chain's CDR3 is CASSLVGTDYGYTF. The CDR3 nucleotides read TGTGCCAGCAGCTTAGTCGGGACAGACTATGGCTACACCTTC.

This chain joins TRBV10-1 and TRBJ1-1; TRBD1 matches 8 bases. Germline trimming cut 6 bases from V and 1 base from J; bases unmatched to any gene: 1. From germline, CDR1 is WNHNN and CDR2 SYGVQD (reference sequence). The CDR3 contains 13 residues. In nucleotides, the CDR3 is TGCGCCAGCAGGGGGACAGGGAACACTGAAGCTTTCTTT. Encoded protein: CASRGTGNTEAFF.

The chain is built from TRBV7-9 and TRBJ1-1, with TRBD1 matching 8 bases. The CDR3 sequence is 12 residues long. Germline assignment: CDR1 SEHNR and CDR2 FQNEAQ (reference sequence). J gave up 7 bases and V 5 bases, and 3 bases lay outside the gene matches. CDR3 DNA: TGTGCCAGCAGCCGACAGGGGAATGAAGCTTTCTTT. As protein: CASSRQGNEAFF.